This note documents a single T cell receptor beta chain sequence. Authors' methods: Estimation of nucleated cell counts was performed using reference gene primer amplification. Data came from immunoSEQ multiplex PCR; TCRdb stores just in-frame clones and leaves some out. V and J calls and clone size are copied from that table; D and trimming were computed from the DNA. The repertoire holds roughly 30,000 clones, with nearly 95% as singletons. The sample originates from a study of blood T cell repertoires in COVID-19. Background on the study: Samples came from the United States, Italy and Spain, spanning acute and convalescent COVID-19.

V dropped 0 bases and J dropped 5; count of bases not matched to a gene: 8. Germline V CDR1 and CDR2: PRHDT, FYEKMQ (reference sequence). The CDR3 totals 17 residues. Sample: peripheral blood. This receptor was identified in a human donor in a cohort sampled during active COVID-19. This chain links TRBV13 with TRBJ2-1; 9 nucleotides align to TRBD2. CDR3: CASSLGLWREGDNEQFF. CDR3 bases: TGTGCCAGCAGCTTAGGCCTTTGGCGGGAGGGGGACAATGAGCAGTTCTTC.